The 26 T cell receptor beta chains presented below share a single source sample, sequenced in a study of cytomegalovirus exposure and HLA in healthy donors. The primer mix had 60 Vbeta and 13 Jbeta primers. Repertoires were generated with immunoSEQ multiplex PCR, while TCRdb's copy carries only in-frame clones and drops some. The table shows 120,000 or so clones, with approximately 72% occurring only once. The sequencing sample was made of PBMCs. Every receptor here comes from a woman aged 50 to 60 in good health and CMV-seropositive.

Comment on this clone: Different DNA sequences within this sample yield the same CDR3. The chain carries TRBV5-1 and TRBJ2-5; TRBD2 agrees at 11 bases. The CDR3 spans 14 residues. The V gene's germline CDR1 is SGHRS and CDR2 YFSETQ. The junction had 3 bases not matched to a gene; V was cut back by 4 bases and J by 4 bases. CDR3 sequence: CASSPGLAGETQYF. The CDR3, as DNA: TGCGCCAGCAGCCCTGGACTAGCGGGAGAGACCCAGTACTTC.

This chain joins TRBV9 and TRBJ1-5; D remains ambiguous. Germline assignment: CDR1 SGDLS and CDR2 YYNGEE. The CDR3 extends over 13 amino acids. Trimming removed 4 bases at V and 3 bases at J, with 8 bases between. The CDR3 DNA reads as TGTGCCAGCAGCAGCGGGTACAATCAGCCCCAGCATTTT. Translated, it gives CASSSGYNQPQHF.

The chain combines TRBV5-1 with TRBJ1-4, with TRBD1 identical over 8 bases. V lost 4 bases to trimming and J lost 8 bases; unmatched junction nucleotides: 7. The CDR3 spans 14 residues. Germline V gene sequence: CDR1 SGHRS, CDR2 YFSETQ. The CDR3 nucleotides are TGCGCCAGCAGCGCACAGGGGGAAGAGGAAAAACTGTTTTTT. Encoded protein: CASSAQGEEEKLFF.

V usage is TRBV11-2 and J usage is TRBJ2-3; 8 bases fit TRBD1. The CDR3 totals 16 residues. Germline V gives CDR1 SGHAT, CDR2 FQNNGV. V was clipped by 4 bases and J by 0 bases; unmatched bases: 6. CDR3 protein: CASSSTGGLSTDTQYF. The CDR3 DNA reads TGTGCCAGCAGCTCAACAGGGGGATTAAGCACAGATACGCAGTATTTT.

The chain employs TRBV5-1 and TRBJ2-3; 12 bases map to TRBD1. CDR3 length: 16 residues. Per germline, CDR1 SGHRS and CDR2 YFSETQ. Unmatched junction bases numbered 5, after V lost 3 bases and J lost 3 bases. CDR3 sequence reads: CASSWMGQGATDTQYF. In nucleotides, the CDR3 is TGCGCCAGCAGCTGGATGGGACAGGGGGCGACAGATACGCAGTATTTT.

As regards this clone: This probably arose from a read error, given a far larger clone one base away. Different DNA sequences within this sample yield the same CDR3. The chain carries TRBV10-2 and TRBJ1-1; TRBD1 is a possible D gene (6 bases). Per germline, CDR1 WSHSY and CDR2 SAAADI. The CDR3 is 14 amino acids. The CDR3 sequence is CASSDVGARSEAFF. The CDR3, as DNA: TGCGCCAGCAGTGATGTGGGGGCACGGTCTGAGGCTTTCTTT.

The gene calls are TRBV29-1 and TRBJ2-5; TRBD2 is a possible D gene (6 bases). CDR3 length: 14 residues. The germline CDR1 and CDR2 sequences are SQVTM and ANQGSEA. The V end was cut by 2 bases, the J end by 2 bases, with 12 bases between. Here the CDR3 reads CSVEWGGKQETQYF. CDR3 sequence (DNA): TGCAGCGTTGAATGGGGCGGGAAACAAGAGACCCAGTACTTC. Combining the CDR3 with reference TRBV29-1 and TRBJ2-5 gives the whole variable domain SAVISQKPSRDICQRGTSLTIQCQVDSQVTMMFWYRQQPGQSLTLIATANQGSEATYESGFVIDKFPISRPNLTFSTLTVSNMSPEDSSIYLCSVEWGGKQETQYFGPGTRLLVL.

The rearrangement uses TRBV2 and TRBJ1-2; D is ambiguous. V was cut by 0 bases and J by 6 bases, with 11 bases left in between. The CDR3 extends over 14 amino acids. The germline V gene has CDR1 SNHLY and CDR2 FYNNEI. Written as DNA, the CDR3 is TGTGCCAGCAGTGAAGCGCAATGGGCGCATGGCTACACCTTC. This codes for CASSEAQWAHGYTF. Full variable domain (remainder filled in from reference TRBV2 and TRBJ1-2): EPEVTQTPSHQVTQMGQEVILRCVPISNHLYFYWYRQILGQKVEFLVSFYNNEISEKSEIFDDQFSVERPDGSNFTLKIRSTKLEDSAMYFCASSEAQWAHGYTFGSGTRLTVV.

The chain links TRBV5-6 to TRBJ2-1; unclear D gene. V lost 3 bases and J lost 3, with 16 bases in between. The CDR3 contains 16 residues. Germline assignment: CDR1 SGHDT and CDR2 YYEEEE. CDR3 in amino acids: CASSSLGPYYYNEQFF. Written as DNA, the CDR3 is TGTGCCAGCAGCTCCTTGGGTCCCTACTACTACAATGAGCAGTTCTTC. Using reference TRBV5-6 and TRBJ2-1 for the parts outside the CDR3, the full variable domain is DAGVTQSPTHLIKTRGQQVTLRCSPKSGHDTVSWYQQALGQGPQFIFQYYEEEERQRGNFPDRFSGHQFPNYSSELNVNALLLGDSALYLCASSSLGPYYYNEQFFGPGTRLTVL.

This clone came up a few times. The chain has TRBV6-1 and TRBJ1-1; D is uncertain. CDR1 and CDR2 from the germline V gene are MNHNS and SASEGT. This CDR3 contains 14 residues. With 5 bases removed from V and 0 bases from J, the gap between germline ends came to 10 bases. The CDR3 loop reads CASSKQSMNTEAFF. DNA for the CDR3: TGTGCCAGCAGTAAACAGAGCATGAACACTGAAGCTTTCTTT.

The genes are TRBV5-1 and TRBJ2-3; 8 bases agree with TRBD2. J was trimmed by 0 bases and V by 1 base; bases with no gene match: 4. CDR3 size: 16 residues. Germline values: CDR1 SGHRS, CDR2 YFSETQ. CDR3 sequence reads: CASSLQPSGSTDTQYF. The CDR3 DNA reads TGCGCCAGCAGCTTGCAGCCTAGCGGGAGCACAGATACGCAGTATTTT.

The chain uses TRBV18 and TRBJ2-5, with 7 bases matching TRBD1. Germline trimming cut 6 bases from V and 4 bases from J; bases unmatched to any gene: 11. The CDR3 has 15 residues. Germline CDR1 KGHSH, CDR2 LQKENI. The CDR3 nucleotides are TGTGCCAGCTCCCTCGTCCGGGACAGCCCAGAGACCCAGTACTTC. This translates into CASSLVRDSPETQYF.

The chain recombines TRBV6-5 with TRBJ2-7; D unresolved. The germline CDR1 and CDR2 sequences are MNHEY and SVGAGI. The V end was cut by 6 bases, the J end by 3 bases, with 15 bases between. The CDR3 sequence is 14 residues long. The CDR3: CASSRDHANYEQYF. CDR3 sequence (DNA): TGTGCCAGCAGCCGCGATCACGCAAACTACGAGCAGTACTTC.

V and J are TRBV2 and TRBJ2-5; TRBD2 matches 13 bases. V shed 6 bases and J 4 bases; nucleotides not matched to a gene: 14. CDR1 and CDR2 from the germline V gene are SNHLY and FYNNEI. CDR3 length: 18 amino acids. The CDR3 sequence: CASRGPGLAGSGRETQYF. DNA for the CDR3: TGTGCCAGCAGGGGTCCGGGACTAGCGGGGTCGGGGAGAGAGACCCAGTACTTC. Using reference TRBV2 and TRBJ2-5 for the parts outside the CDR3, the full variable domain is EPEVTQTPSHQVTQMGQEVILRCVPISNHLYFYWYRQILGQKVEFLVSFYNNEISEKSEIFDDQFSVERPDGSNFTLKIRSTKLEDSAMYFCASRGPGLAGSGRETQYFGPGTRLLVL.

The chain joins TRBV27 to TRBJ1-5; D remains ambiguous. This CDR3 has 15 amino acids. Trimming took 5 bases from V and 3 from J, leaving 14 bases between them. Looked up from germline, CDR1 is MNHEY and CDR2 is SMNVEV (reference sequence). CDR3 DNA sequence: TGTGCCAGCAGTCGTGGAGGGTTCTACAATCAGCCCCAGCATTTT. Amino acid sequence: CASSRGGFYNQPQHF.

The V and J genes are TRBV9 and TRBJ2-3; TRBD1 aligns across 7 bases. CDR1 is SGDLS, CDR2 YYNGEE, per germline. CDR3 size: 14 residues. V shed 2 bases and J 2 bases; nucleotides not matched to a gene: 2. The chain's CDR3 is CASSVGTVTDTQYF. The CDR3 DNA reads TGTGCCAGCAGCGTTGGGACAGTCACAGATACGCAGTATTTT.

This clone was seen a handful of times. The rearrangement links TRBV4-2 to TRBJ2-1, with TRBD2 as a possible D gene (6 bases). V lost 0 bases to trimming and J lost 0 bases, with 9 bases between them. Germline V CDR1 and CDR2: LGHNA, YNFKEQ. The CDR3 consists of 16 residues. CDR3 DNA: TGTGCCAGCAGCCAAGATGCGGGGAACTCCTACAATGAGCAGTTCTTC. It is translated as CASSQDAGNSYNEQFF.

The rearrangement joins TRBV5-6 to TRBJ1-5; 10 bases line up with TRBD1. The V gene's germline CDR1 is SGHDT and CDR2 YYEEEE. V trimming: 4 bases; J trimming: 5 bases; junction bases outside the gene matches: 3. The CDR3 totals 14 residues. The CDR3 spells CASSAGQGHQPQHF. The CDR3 DNA follows: TGTGCCAGCAGCGCGGGACAGGGGCATCAGCCCCAGCATTTT.

J is TRBJ1-1 and V is TRBV6-5; TRBD1 matches 7 bases. Looked up from germline, CDR1 is MNHEY and CDR2 is SVGAGI. The V segment lost 5 bases and the J segment 3 bases; nucleotides outside the gene matches: 3. CDR3 length: 13 residues. The CDR3, as DNA: TGTGCCAGCAGTAGGGGACAGCACACTGAAGCTTTCTTT. It yields the protein CASSRGQHTEAFF.

This clone has just one count. V and J are TRBV9 and TRBJ1-2; TRBD1 is a possible D gene (6 bases). CDR3 length: 13 amino acids. The germline V gene has CDR1 SGDLS and CDR2 YYNGEE. Trimming stripped 0 bases from V and 6 bases from J, with 9 bases between. The CDR3 loop reads CASSVASGDGYTF. In DNA, the CDR3 is TGTGCCAGCAGCGTAGCATCAGGGGATGGCTACACCTTC.

The chain links TRBV21-1 to TRBJ1-5; the DNA was not compared with TRBD1, the D call given in the table. TRBV21-1 is a pseudogene. There are 14 residues in the CDR3. In DNA form, the CDR3 reads TGTGCCAGCAGCAAGGGGGCAGGGGATCAGCCCCAGCATTTT. The encoded protein is CASSKGAGDQPQHF.

The V call is TRBV27, the J call TRBJ2-1; 8 bases match TRBD1. The CDR3 is made up of 14 amino acids. Germline V CDR1 and CDR2: MNHEY, SMNVEV (reference sequence). The trim removed 7 bases at V and 5 bases at J, leaving 7 bases unmatched. For the CDR3, the DNA is TGTGCCAGCATGAGCAGGGGGCTCAACAATGAGCAGTTCTTC. Amino acids: CASMSRGLNNEQFF.

The chain is built from TRBV30 and TRBJ1-4; TRBD1 matches 10 bases. The CDR3 spans 14 residues. CDR1 and CDR2 from the germline V gene are GTSNPN and SVGIG (reference sequence). The junction had 6 bases not matched to a gene; V was cut back by 4 bases and J by 7 bases. The CDR3 is CAWKYRDRGEKLFF. CDR3 bases: TGTGCCTGGAAGTACCGGGACAGGGGTGAAAAACTGTTTTTT.

In nucleotides, the CDR3 is TGTGCCATCAGCCCTGGAGTGCTAGCGGGCTCCTACGAGCAGTACTTC. Translation gives CAISPGVLAGSYEQYF. The chain carries TRBV10-3 and TRBJ2-5; TRBD2 aligns across 8 bases. The assigned J gene may be wrong: the sequence end matches TRBJ2-7 better. In germline, CDR1 is ENHRY, CDR2 SYGVKD. The CDR3 is 16 amino acids.

This clone came up a few times. This sequence joins TRBV2 and TRBJ1-5; 8 bases line up with TRBD1. From germline, CDR1 is SNHLY and CDR2 FYNNEI. The CDR3 contains 13 residues. The V segment lost 5 bases and the J segment 5 bases; nucleotides outside the gene matches: 2. The CDR3 region has the DNA TGTGCCAGCAGTAAGACAGGGGATCAGCCCCAGCATTTT. Translating it yields CASSKTGDQPQHF.

The V call is TRBV30, the J call TRBJ2-7, with TRBD1 matching over 8 bases. CDR1 GTSNPN and CDR2 SVGIG come from the germline V gene (reference sequence). The CDR3 contains 14 residues. The J segment lost 3 bases and the V segment lost 2 bases, leaving 6 bases of the junction unmatched. CDR3 DNA sequence: TGTGCCTGGAGTATATTAGGACAGGGCTACGAGCAGTACTTC. As protein: CAWSILGQGYEQYF.